Following are 14 T cell receptor beta chains from one sample sequenced in a study of shared clonotypes between healthy human individuals. Assay used: immunoSEQ multiplex PCR; TCRdb lists only in-frame clones, some missing. The sample records approximately 720,000 clones, approximately 90% being singletons. CD45RO-negative, CCR7-positively selected cells formed the naive CD8 fraction, excluding terminally differentiated effector memory CD45RA+ cells. Sequenced sample: naive CD8+ T cells sorted from blood. These receptors originate from a man aged 25 to 45 in good health.

This clone showed up just once. The rearrangement uses TRBV7-8 and TRBJ2-2; TRBD1 aligns across 9 bases. With 4 bases clipped from V and 4 bases from J, the junction kept 4 bases outside the gene matches. CDR1 SGHVS and CDR2 FQNEAQ come from the germline V gene. The CDR3 consists of 15 residues. The CDR3 DNA sequence: TGTGCCAGCAGCTGGGACAGGGCAGGCACCGGGGAGCTGTTTTTT. This translates into CASSWDRAGTGELFF.

The chain has TRBV4-3 and TRBJ2-1; D may match TRBD1 or TRBD2 (5 bases each). This CDR3 comprises 15 residues. Germline V gives CDR1 LGHNA, CDR2 YSLEER. The ends were cut back, 0 bases at V and 3 bases at J, with 9 bases in the middle. The CDR3 spells CASSQDGAGYNEQFF. In nucleotides, the CDR3 is TGCGCCAGCAGCCAAGATGGGGCGGGCTACAATGAGCAGTTCTTC.

V is TRBV28 and J is TRBJ2-5, with D perhaps matching TRBD1 (6 bases). The last part of the DNA fits TRBJ2-7 better; the J call may be wrong. The CDR3 is made up of 12 amino acids. Germline V gives CDR1 MDHEN, CDR2 SYDVKM. The CDR3: CASTDRTYEQYF. In DNA form, the CDR3 reads TGTGCCAGCACGGACAGAACCTACGAGCAGTACTTC.

The gene calls are TRBV6-6 and TRBJ2-6; D not certain. The CDR3 consists of 15 residues. V was cut by 5 bases and J by 0 bases, with 8 bases left in between. Per germline, CDR1 MNHNY and CDR2 SVGAGI (reference sequence). The CDR3, as DNA: TGTGCCAGCAGTCCCCTGGGCTCTGGGGCCAACGTCCTGACTTTC. Translation: CASSPLGSGANVLTF.

The rearrangement links TRBV7-9 to TRBJ2-4; D possibly corresponds to TRBD2 (5 bases). V was pared by 3 bases and J by 1 base, with 7 bases between. Looked up from germline, CDR1 is SEHNR and CDR2 is FQNEAQ (reference sequence). The CDR3 is 14 residues long. This CDR3 reads CASSFGEAKNIQYF. The CDR3 nucleotides are TGTGCCAGCAGCTTCGGGGAGGCCAAAAACATTCAGTACTTC.

CDR3 protein: CASSFRRQLNTGELFF. The CDR3 DNA reads TGTGCCAGCAGCTTCAGGAGACAGTTAAACACCGGGGAGCTGTTTTTT. The chain couples TRBV7-8 to TRBJ2-2, with D tentatively TRBD1 (5 bases). V was cut by 3 bases and J by 2 bases, with 13 bases left in between. The length of the CDR3 is 16 residues. Germline CDR1 is SGHVS and CDR2 is FQNEAQ.

The chain joins TRBV2 to TRBJ2-1; 13 bases are shared with TRBD2. V was pared by 8 bases and J by 6 bases, with 1 base of the junction left unmatched. Germline loops: CDR1 SNHLY, CDR2 FYNNEI. The CDR3 runs 13 residues. The CDR3 region has the DNA TGTGCCAGCGGGACTAGCGGGACCAATGAGCAGTTCTTC. Residues: CASGTSGTNEQFF.

The chain is built from TRBV18 and TRBJ2-1, with TRBD2 matching 11 bases. CDR1 and CDR2 from the germline V gene are KGHSH and LQKENI. The CDR3 length is 17 residues. Trimming took 2 bases from V and 3 from J; bases not matched to a gene: 6. The DNA of the CDR3 is TGTGCCAGCTCACCAACTAGCGGGAGCGGGCTCTACAATGAGCAGTTCTTC. Protein product: CASSPTSGSGLYNEQFF.

This clone was counted a single time. This chain connects TRBV13 to TRBJ2-1; D perhaps matches TRBD2 (6 bases). Germline loops: CDR1 PRHDT, CDR2 FYEKMQ (reference sequence). Deletions cut 10 bases from V and 0 bases from J, with 13 bases between. The CDR3 length is 14 residues. The CDR3 coding sequence is TGTGCCATCACCCCGCGGGACTCCTACAATGAGCAGTTCTTC. This gives the protein CAITPRDSYNEQFF.

The V call is TRBV21-1, the J call TRBJ2-2; the D call of TRBD2 is as the table states it, not checked on the DNA. TRBV21-1 is labeled a pseudogene. CDR3 size: 15 residues. The CDR3 sequence: CASSNSAGGTGELFF. In nucleotides, the CDR3 is TGTGCCAGCAGCAATTCTGCGGGGGGCACCGGGGAGCTGTTTTTT.

This clone was detected only once. Other nucleotide sequences in the sample specify the same CDR3. The V call is TRBV19, the J call TRBJ2-2; D tentatively reads TRBD1 or TRBD2 (5 bases each). This CDR3 has 13 amino acids. CDR1 and CDR2 (germline): LNHDA, SQIVND (reference sequence). Trimming took off 11 bases at V and 1 base at J, with 11 bases between the two ends. Here the CDR3 DNA reads TGTGCCTCAAGGGGAGAGAACACCGGGGAGCTGTTTTTT. It yields the protein CASRGENTGELFF.

This chain uses TRBV9 with TRBJ2-1; TRBD1 or TRBD2 may be the D gene (6 bases each). Germline values: CDR1 SGDLS, CDR2 YYNGEE. Trimming removed 4 bases from V and 7 bases from J, with 15 bases in between. This CDR3 has 14 residues. CDR3 nucleotides: TGTGCCAGCAGCCCCTTCGGGGGCATAAATGAGCAGTTCTTC. Its translation: CASSPFGGINEQFF.

V is TRBV30 and J is TRBJ2-5, with D possibly matching TRBD1 (6 bases). Trimming removed 2 bases at V and 5 bases at J, with 21 bases between. The CDR3 extends over 16 amino acids. Looked up from germline, CDR1 is GTSNPN and CDR2 is SVGIG (reference sequence). DNA of the CDR3: TGTGCCTGGAGTAGGACAGAGGTAATCCTTGAGGAGACCCAGTACTTC. Translating gives CAWSRTEVILEETQYF. The whole variable domain, remainder taken from reference TRBV30 and TRBJ2-5, is SQTIHQWPATLVQPVGSPLSLECTVEGTSNPNLYWYRQAAGRGLQLLFYSVGIGQISSEVPQNLSASRPQDRQFILSSKKLLLSDSGFYLCAWSRTEVILEETQYFGPGTRLLVL.

The chain combines TRBV28 with TRBJ2-1, with D perhaps TRBD2 (5 bases). The CDR3 length is 16 residues. Trimming took 3 bases from V and 0 from J, leaving 12 bases between them. CDR1 MDHEN and CDR2 SYDVKM come from the germline V gene. The CDR3 loop is CASSFGLAASYNEQFF. The CDR3 DNA follows: TGTGCCAGCAGTTTTGGTCTAGCAGCCTCCTACAATGAGCAGTTCTTC.